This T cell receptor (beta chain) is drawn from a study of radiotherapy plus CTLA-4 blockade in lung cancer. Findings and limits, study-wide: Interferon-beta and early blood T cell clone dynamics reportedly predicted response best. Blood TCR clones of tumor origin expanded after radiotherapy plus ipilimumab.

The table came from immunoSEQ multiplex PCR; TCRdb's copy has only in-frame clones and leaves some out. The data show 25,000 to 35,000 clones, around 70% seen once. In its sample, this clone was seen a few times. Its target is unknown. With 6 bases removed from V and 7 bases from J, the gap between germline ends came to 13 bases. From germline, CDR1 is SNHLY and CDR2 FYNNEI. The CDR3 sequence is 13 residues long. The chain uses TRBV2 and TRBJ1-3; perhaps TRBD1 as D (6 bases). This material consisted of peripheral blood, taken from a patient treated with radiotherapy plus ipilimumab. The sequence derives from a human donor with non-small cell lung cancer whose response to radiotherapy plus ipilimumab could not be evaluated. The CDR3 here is CASSRDMGNTIYF. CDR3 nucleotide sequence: TGTGCCAGCAGCAGGGACATGGGGAACACCATATATTTT.